One sample yielded the 26 T cell receptor beta chains listed below, sequenced in a study of blood T cells in healthy people across ages. Together with a sample-barcoded 5' primer, a J-beta primer mix was included in a second PCR lasting about 7 to 11 cycles. TCRdb reprocessed the 5' RACE reads with MiXCR, giving one entry per CDR3 protein. The data contain approximately 940,000 distinct CDR3 sequences, about 48% of them singletons. The specimen was blood. The receptors originated from a man aged 30 to 45 in good health.

The chain couples TRBV4-3 to TRBJ1-5; the D is unclear. Germline V lookup: CDR1 LGHNA, CDR2 YSLEER. CDR3 length equals 16 residues. The germline V and J ends were trimmed by 0 bases and 1 base, with 10 bases remaining between them. CDR3 nucleotides: TGCGCCAGCAGCCAAGATCGGAAGTCGAGCAATCAGCCCCAGCATTTT. Translation: CASSQDRKSSNQPQHF.

This clonotype was found a few times. V gene TRBV6-4 combines with J gene TRBJ2-3, with TRBD2 matching 7 bases. CDR3 length equals 14 residues. CDR1 and CDR2 from the germline V gene are MRHNA and SNTAGT. V dropped 8 bases and J dropped 0; count of bases not matched to a gene: 5. Here the CDR3 DNA reads TGTGCCAGCGCAAGCGGGACTAGCACAGATACGCAGTATTTT. It specifies CASASGTSTDTQYF.

The V and J genes are TRBV9 and TRBJ1-2; a weak D match, TRBD1 (6 bases). Germline V CDR1 and CDR2: SGDLS, YYNGEE. V was pared by 0 bases and J by 2 bases, with 11 bases between. The length of the CDR3 is 15 residues. The CDR3 reads CASSVGQGINYGYTF. CDR3 DNA sequence: TGTGCCAGCAGCGTAGGTCAGGGGATAAACTATGGCTACACCTTC.

This chain links TRBV11-1 with TRBJ2-7; TRBD2 might be the D (5 bases). CDR1 is SGHAT and CDR2 is FQDESV in the germline V gene (reference sequence). The CDR3 has 13 amino acids. V gave up 10 bases and J gave up 5 bases, with 18 bases separating them. DNA of the CDR3: TGTGCCACTCAAAATGGACTGGTGGACGAGCAGTACTTC. This gives the protein CATQNGLVDEQYF.

This clonotype was found a few times. The CDR3 protein is CATSDLDEQYF. The CDR3 bases are TGTGCCACCAGTGATTTGGACGAGCAGTACTTC. This chain joins TRBV24-1 and TRBJ2-7, with D hard to call. Trimming left V 0 bases short and J 5 bases short, with 1 base between. CDR1 KGHDR and CDR2 SFDVKD come from the germline V gene. The CDR3 spans 11 residues.

The chain joins TRBV3-1 to TRBJ2-3; a possible D gene is TRBD2 (7 bases). The V end was cut by 10 bases, the J end by 4 bases, with 15 bases between. The germline CDR1 and CDR2 sequences are LGHDT and YNNKEL (reference sequence). This CDR3 contains 13 residues. CDR3 in amino acids: CATKPGGADTQYF. The DNA for the CDR3 is TGTGCCACCAAGCCGGGGGGCGCAGATACGCAGTATTTT.

The sample holds a few counts of this clonotype. This chain uses TRBV28 with TRBJ2-7; the D gene could be TRBD1 or TRBD2 (5 bases each). Germline-derived CDR1 and CDR2 are MDHEN and SYDVKM. V was shortened by 5 bases and J by 0 bases, with 20 bases between the two germline ends. This CDR3 comprises 17 residues. This CDR3 reads CASSPHVWGRSSYEQYF. The CDR3 nucleotides read TGTGCCAGCAGTCCCCACGTTTGGGGACGGAGCTCCTACGAGCAGTACTTC.

The chain joins TRBV25-1 to TRBJ2-5, with 7 bases lining up with TRBD1. Germline V gives CDR1 MGHDK, CDR2 SYGVNS. There are 14 residues in the CDR3. V lost 3 bases to trimming and J lost 5 bases; unmatched junction nucleotides: 6. For the CDR3, the DNA is TGTGCCAGCAGTGACAAGGGGGCACGGGAGACCCAGTACTTC. Amino acids: CASSDKGARETQYF.

The chain carries TRBV24-1 and TRBJ1-5; the match to TRBD1 covers 9 bases. The germline gives CDR1 KGHDR, CDR2 SFDVKD. The trim removed 3 bases at V and 7 bases at J, leaving 6 bases unmatched. The CDR3 runs 15 residues. The CDR3 here is CATSDPRDRVQPQHF. In nucleotides, the CDR3 is TGTGCCACCAGTGATCCCCGGGACAGGGTCCAGCCCCAGCATTTT.

The chain uses TRBV3-1 and TRBJ2-3; possibly TRBD2 for D (6 bases). Looked up from germline, CDR1 is LGHDT and CDR2 is YNNKEL (reference sequence). The CDR3 runs to 16 residues. The V gene lost 4 bases and the J gene lost 2 bases, with 16 bases spanning the gap. Written as DNA, the CDR3 is TGTGCCAGCAGCCGCGCGCCAGGGACTTTCACAGATACGCAGTATTTT. It yields the protein CASSRAPGTFTDTQYF.

A note on this clonotype: A read error may be the cause here, since a much bigger clone is one base away. The V call is TRBV3-1, the J call TRBJ2-7, with D possibly being TRBD2 (6 bases). This CDR3 region has 14 residues. V dropped 3 bases and J dropped 6 bases, with 15 bases sitting between them. CDR1 is LGHDT and CDR2 is YNNKEL in the germline V gene (reference sequence). This chain's CDR3 is CASSQGLDVAEQYF. The CDR3, as DNA: TGTGCCAGCAGCCAGGGACTGGATGTAGCCGAGCAGTACTTC.

The chain joins TRBV20-1 to TRBJ2-5; 7 bases align to TRBD2. The CDR3 totals 14 residues. Germline CDR1 is DFQATT and CDR2 is SNEGSKA (reference sequence). Trimming cost V 5 bases and J 11 bases; bases outside gene matches: 17. The CDR3 region has the DNA TGCAGTGCTTCCTTTGGAGCGGGGTCCAATGAGCAGTACTTC. Translation: CSASFGAGSNEQYF.

This clonotype was found a few times. CDR3 amino acids: CSVEGGSCNQPQHF. DNA of the CDR3: TGCAGCGTTGAAGGGGGAAGCTGCAATCAGCCCCAGCATTTT. This chain connects TRBV29-1 to TRBJ1-5, with D uncertain. Germline assignment: CDR1 SQVTM and CDR2 ANQGSEA. The V end was cut by 1 base, the J end by 2 bases, with 9 bases between. The CDR3 totals 14 residues.

The chain links TRBV6-5 to TRBJ2-3, with TRBD2 matching over 8 bases. Per the germline V gene, CDR1 is MNHEY and CDR2 is SVGAGI. The ends lost 4 bases at V and 5 bases at J; junction bases unmatched: 11. This CDR3 is 16 amino acids long. The CDR3 loop reads CASSSLGAGEVDTQYF. The CDR3 DNA reads TGTGCCAGCAGTTCCCTTGGAGCGGGGGAGGTAGATACGCAGTATTTT.

A few counts support this clonotype. V and J are TRBV4-1 and TRBJ1-1; D ambiguous. Between the trimmed V and J ends, which lost 1 base and 1 base, there was a span of 16 bases. CDR1 is MGHRA and CDR2 is YSYEKL in the germline V gene. The CDR3 sequence is 17 residues long. The CDR3 DNA is TGCGCCAGCAGCCAAGGGACCGGCGCCGGCGGGAACACTGAAGCTTTCTTT. Translated: CASSQGTGAGGNTEAFF.

A note on this clonotype: One end of the junction is discordant with germline, which a read error may explain. The rearrangement joins TRBV3-1 to TRBJ1-5; TRBD1 matches at 10 bases. This CDR3 region has 15 residues. Germline lookup yields CDR1 LGHDT and CDR2 YNNKEL (reference sequence). CDR3 in amino acids: CASSQGTGVGQPQHF. The DNA of the CDR3 is TGTGCCAGCAGTCAAGGGACAGGGGTCGGCCAGCCCCAGCATTTT.

This clonotype was observed a handful of times. The CDR3, as DNA: TGTGCCAGCAGCCGCACGGGGGATCGCCATGAGCAGTTCTTC. As protein: CASSRTGDRHEQFF. The chain combines TRBV3-1 with TRBJ2-1; possibly TRBD2 for D (6 bases). The length of the CDR3 is 14 residues. The germline CDR1 and CDR2 sequences are LGHDT and YNNKEL (reference sequence). With 4 bases removed from V and 8 bases from J, the gap between germline ends came to 15 bases.

This sequence joins TRBV12-3 or TRBV12-4 and TRBJ2-1, with D possibly TRBD1 on 5 matching bases. V lost 4 bases, J lost 6 bases, and 10 bases lay in between. The CDR3 covers 13 residues. This chain's CDR3 is CASSSAGSNEQFF. The DNA of the CDR3 is TGTGCCAGCAGTTCAGCAGGGTCCAATGAGCAGTTCTTC.

The chain employs TRBV29-1 and TRBJ2-6; 7 nucleotides line up with TRBD1. The CDR3 runs to 14 residues. Trimming removed 6 bases from V and 2 bases from J; junction bases left unmatched: 4. The germline gives CDR1 SQVTM, CDR2 ANQGSEA. In DNA, the CDR3 is TGCAGCGTGGGAACAGGGGCTGGGGCCAACGTCCTGACTTTC. Encoded protein: CSVGTGAGANVLTF.

This clonotype was counted between two and nine times. J is TRBJ1-1 and V is TRBV4-1; D is uncertain. Germline V CDR1 and CDR2: MGHRA, YSYEKL. Trimming took 4 bases from V and 3 from J, leaving 9 bases between them. This CDR3 is built from 13 residues. DNA of the CDR3: TGCGCCAGCAGCCTCTCGCGGGACACTGAAGCTTTCTTT. Amino acid sequence: CASSLSRDTEAFF.

This clonotype was recorded a few times. This chain joins TRBV29-1 and TRBJ1-4, with D hard to call. Trimming shortened V by 3 bases and J by 3 bases, and 8 bases separated the two germline ends. The CDR3 consists of 13 residues. The germline CDR1 and CDR2 sequences are SQVTM and ANQGSEA. The CDR3 nucleotides are TGCAGCGTTGATCCGGGTTCTAATGAAAAACTGTTTTTT. It codes for CSVDPGSNEKLFF.

This rearrangement joins TRBV7-9 to TRBJ2-7; 7 nucleotides agree with TRBD1. Germline V gene lookup returns CDR1 SEHNR and CDR2 FQNEAQ (reference sequence). The CDR3 totals 13 residues. V shed 5 bases and J 5 bases; nucleotides not matched to a gene: 6. In nucleotides, the CDR3 is TGTGCCAGCAGCCGACAGGGTTTTAACGAGCAGTACTTC. Its translation: CASSRQGFNEQYF.

Turning to this clonotype: An end of the junction differs from the germline gene, which may be a read error. The chain is built from TRBV6-1 and TRBJ1-4, with D unclear. Germline CDR1 and CDR2: MNHNS and SASEGT. There are 14 residues in the CDR3. The CDR3 reads CASSEPGEAEKLFF. In DNA form, the CDR3 reads TGTGCCAGTAGTGAACCAGGAGAGGCGGAAAAACTGTTTTTT.

This clonotype has ten or more counts. The chain has TRBV7-3 and TRBJ2-3; 8 bases line up with TRBD2. Germline V gene sequence: CDR1 SGHTA, CDR2 FQGTGA. V shed 3 bases, J shed 3 bases, and the junction held 5 bases outside the gene matches. CDR3 length: 15 residues. This CDR3 is CASSFRGGLTDTQYF. CDR3 coding DNA: TGTGCCAGCAGCTTCCGGGGGGGCCTAACAGATACGCAGTATTTT.

This clonotype has more than one count but fewer than ten. J is TRBJ2-5 and V is TRBV4-2; perhaps TRBD1 as D (5 bases). Germline V gives CDR1 LGHNA, CDR2 YNFKEQ. Trimming pared 0 bases from V and 2 bases from J, leaving 7 bases between. The CDR3 sequence is 14 residues long. CDR3 region: CASSQDDRQETQYF. CDR3 DNA: TGTGCCAGCAGCCAAGATGACAGACAAGAGACCCAGTACTTC.

The V gene is TRBV29-1, the J gene TRBJ2-7; possibly TRBD2 for D (6 bases). The germline V and J ends were trimmed by 6 bases and 5 bases, with 17 bases remaining between them. The germline gives CDR1 SQVTM, CDR2 ANQGSEA. The CDR3 has 13 residues. CDR3 region: CSVAGTQADEQYF. In DNA, the CDR3 is TGCAGCGTGGCCGGGACTCAGGCGGACGAGCAGTACTTC.